The rows below give T cell receptor beta chains drawn from one sample of a study of a mutant IDH1 vaccine in newly diagnosed glioma. Profiled with immunoSEQ multiplex PCR; TCRdb holds only in-frame clones, not every one. In the table there are some 16,000 clones, 95% to 96% of which are singletons. Material: peripheral blood mononuclear cells (PBMCs), obtained from a glioma patient treated with radiotherapy, temozolomide or both. These receptors originate from a woman in her late teens or twenties with glioma. Some clones in this sample may be carry-over from other donors' samples. The CDR3 runs from the conserved cysteine through the conserved F or W. Each record gives: V gene, J gene, D gene, clone size, CDR3 DNA, CDR3 protein. The D gene is left open where the match is weak. Size is omitted from some rows. Given values are once, few, many or a class for expanded clones.

V gene: TRBV11-1
J gene: TRBJ2-3
D gene: TRBD2
clone size: .
CDR3 DNA: TGTGCCAGCAGCTCCCGGACTAGCGGGGGGTCAGATACGCAGTATTTT
CDR3 protein: CASSSRTSGGSDTQYF

V gene: TRBV6-1
J gene: TRBJ1-4
D gene: .
clone size: .
CDR3 DNA: TGTGCCAGCAGCGTCGGGACCCCGGGCGCAGAAAAACTGTTTTTT
CDR3 protein: CASSVGTPGAEKLFF

V gene: TRBV4-1
J gene: TRBJ2-7
D gene: .
clone size: .
CDR3 DNA: TGCGCCAGCAGCCACGGGACCAACGGAGGCTACGAGCAGTACTTC
CDR3 protein: CASSHGTNGGYEQYF

V gene: TRBV19
J gene: TRBJ2-3
D gene: TRBD1
clone size: once
CDR3 DNA: TGTGCCAGTTCTCAGGCTAGGGGGCCAGATACGCAGTATTTT
CDR3 protein: CASSQARGPDTQYF

V gene: TRBV19
J gene: TRBJ2-5
D gene: TRBD2
clone size: .
CDR3 DNA: TGTGCCACACGGACTAGCGCGTGGGGGGAGACCCAGTACTTC
CDR3 protein: CATRTSAWGETQYF

V gene: TRBV9
J gene: TRBJ2-2
D gene: .
clone size: .
CDR3 DNA: TGTGCCAGCAGCGTACTCCTTGCATCGAACACCGGGGAGCTGTTTTTT
CDR3 protein: CASSVLLASNTGELFF

V gene: TRBV10-3
J gene: TRBJ1-5
D gene: TRBD1
clone size: .
CDR3 DNA: TGTGCCACCCAGGGGGATAGCAATCAGCCCCAGCATTTT
CDR3 protein: CATQGDSNQPQHF

V gene: TRBV6-4
J gene: TRBJ1-2
D gene: TRBD1
clone size: .
CDR3 DNA: TGTGCCAGCACCGTGAAAGGCTTTGGGACAGGGGGCTACACCTTC
CDR3 protein: CASTVKGFGTGGYTF

V gene: TRBV5-4
J gene: TRBJ2-7
D gene: .
clone size: .
CDR3 DNA: TGTGCCAGCAGCTCCAGGACAGACAGCTCCTACGAGCAGTACTTC
CDR3 protein: CASSSRTDSSYEQYF

V gene: TRBV6-5
J gene: TRBJ1-1
D gene: .
clone size: .
CDR3 DNA: TGTGCCAGCAGTCCGGGGGTCACTGAAGCTTTCTTT
CDR3 protein: CASSPGVTEAFF

V gene: TRBV7-9
J gene: TRBJ2-2
D gene: TRBD2
clone size: .
CDR3 DNA: TGTGCCAGCAGCTTACATAGCGGGAGGGCCCTACCCGGGGAGCTGTTTTTT
CDR3 protein: CASSLHSGRALPGELFF

V gene: TRBV30
J gene: TRBJ2-7
D gene: .
clone size: .
CDR3 DNA: TGTGCCTGGAGCCTTTTGCAGGGGTCCGAGCAGTACTTC
CDR3 protein: CAWSLLQGSEQYF

V gene: TRBV28
J gene: TRBJ1-3
D gene: .
clone size: .
CDR3 DNA: TGTGCCAGCAGTTTATATCCCTCGGTGGGAGGAAACACCATATATTTT
CDR3 protein: CASSLYPSVGGNTIYF

V gene: TRBV29-1
J gene: TRBJ2-1
D gene: .
clone size: .
CDR3 DNA: TGCAGCGTCGAAACGACAGGGGAGGGGCACAATGAGCAGTTCTTC
CDR3 protein: CSVETTGEGHNEQFF

V gene: TRBV19
J gene: TRBJ2-1
D gene: .
clone size: once
CDR3 DNA: TGTGCCAGTAGTTATCGAGGGGGCAATGAGCAGTTCTTC
CDR3 protein: CASSYRGGNEQFF

V gene: TRBV2
J gene: TRBJ2-7
D gene: TRBD1
clone size: .
CDR3 DNA: TGTGCCAGCAGTCCACAGGGGATCTCCTACGAGCAGTACTTC
CDR3 protein: CASSPQGISYEQYF

V gene: TRBV7-2
J gene: TRBJ2-7
D gene: .
clone size: .
CDR3 DNA: TGTGCCAGCAGCCCGGGGTTCCAGGGGCACTACGAGCAGTACTTC
CDR3 protein: CASSPGFQGHYEQYF

V gene: TRBV19
J gene: TRBJ1-5
D gene: .
clone size: once
CDR3 DNA: TGTGCCAGTAGTATAACTCAGGAGAGACAGCATTTT
CDR3 protein: CASSITQERQHF

V gene: TRBV18
J gene: TRBJ2-7
D gene: .
clone size: .
CDR3 DNA: TGTGCCAGCTCACCAGACAGGAACCTAGGCTACGAGCAGTACTTC
CDR3 protein: CASSPDRNLGYEQYF

V gene: TRBV29-1
J gene: TRBJ2-7
D gene: .
clone size: .
CDR3 DNA: TGCAGCGGGAGTAAAGGTGTGGAGCAGTACTTC
CDR3 protein: CSGSKGVEQYF

V gene: TRBV7-7
J gene: TRBJ2-2
D gene: .
clone size: .
CDR3 DNA: TGTGCTAGCAGCCCAACGGCGAACACCGGGGAGCTGTTTTTT
CDR3 protein: CASSPTANTGELFF

V gene: TRBV29-1
J gene: TRBJ2-3
D gene: .
clone size: .
CDR3 DNA: TGCAGCGTTGACCTAGCATCAGATACGCAGTATTTT
CDR3 protein: CSVDLASDTQYF

V gene: TRBV2
J gene: TRBJ2-7
D gene: .
clone size: .
CDR3 DNA: TGTGCCAGCAGACCAGCCATCCTCTACGAGCAGTACTTC
CDR3 protein: CASRPAILYEQYF

V gene: TRBV27
J gene: TRBJ2-7
D gene: TRBD2
clone size: .
CDR3 DNA: TGTGCCAGCAGTTTGTCCCTCGGTGGCGGGAGTCGGAACGAGCAGTACTTC
CDR3 protein: CASSLSLGGGSRNEQYF

V gene: TRBV7-8
J gene: TRBJ1-5
D gene: .
clone size: .
CDR3 DNA: TGTGCCAGCAGCTTTCAGGGTAGTCAGCCCCAGCATTTT
CDR3 protein: CASSFQGSQPQHF

V gene: TRBV9
J gene: TRBJ2-3
D gene: TRBD2
clone size: .
CDR3 DNA: TGTGCCAGCAGCCACGAGGCTAGCGGGAGCACAGATACGCAGTATTTT
CDR3 protein: CASSHEASGSTDTQYF

V gene: TRBV5-6
J gene: TRBJ2-5
D gene: TRBD1
clone size: .
CDR3 DNA: TGTGCCAGCAGGTGGACAGGGGAAGAGACCCAGTACTTC
CDR3 protein: CASRWTGEETQYF

V gene: TRBV5-1
J gene: TRBJ1-1
D gene: .
clone size: .
CDR3 DNA: TGCGCCAGCAGAGTTATGGGGGCGGGCGGTGAAGCTTTCTTT
CDR3 protein: CASRVMGAGGEAFF

V gene: TRBV5-1
J gene: TRBJ2-3
D gene: .
clone size: .
CDR3 DNA: TGCGCCAGCAACGAGGGGGACCGGACAGATACGCAGTATTTT
CDR3 protein: CASNEGDRTDTQYF

V gene: TRBV5-1
J gene: TRBJ2-7
D gene: .
clone size: .
CDR3 DNA: TGCGCCAGCAGCTGGACTACCGCTGCGAGCTACGAGCAGTACTTC
CDR3 protein: CASSWTTAASYEQYF

V gene: TRBV11-1
J gene: TRBJ2-1
D gene: .
clone size: .
CDR3 DNA: TGTGCCAGCAGCTTAGAACTAGTAGGGGCCTACAATGAGCAGTTCTTC
CDR3 protein: CASSLELVGAYNEQFF

V gene: TRBV11-2
J gene: TRBJ2-1
D gene: .
clone size: .
CDR3 DNA: TGTGCCAGCAGCTTAGACCAGGGGACTACTGAGCAGTTCTTC
CDR3 protein: CASSLDQGTTEQFF

V gene: TRBV29-1
J gene: TRBJ1-5
D gene: .
clone size: once
CDR3 DNA: TGCAGCGTGGCCCCGGACAGCATCAATCAGCCCCAGCATTTT
CDR3 protein: CSVAPDSINQPQHF

V gene: TRBV5-4
J gene: TRBJ2-7
D gene: TRBD2
clone size: .
CDR3 DNA: TGTGCCAGCAGCTTGGCGCTAGCGGGAGCAGGAGAGCAGTACTTC
CDR3 protein: CASSLALAGAGEQYF

V gene: TRBV5-6
J gene: TRBJ1-2
D gene: TRBD1
clone size: .
CDR3 DNA: TGTGCCAGCAGCTGGACAGGGCTGGGTGGCTACACCTTC
CDR3 protein: CASSWTGLGGYTF

V gene: TRBV5-1
J gene: TRBJ1-1
D gene: TRBD1
clone size: .
CDR3 DNA: TGCGCCAGCAGCTTTACGGGACAGTTGAACACTGAAGCTTTCTTT
CDR3 protein: CASSFTGQLNTEAFF

V gene: TRBV28
J gene: TRBJ2-7
D gene: .
clone size: .
CDR3 DNA: TGTGCCAGCGCGAGAGCACGGGAGTGGTACGAGCAGTACTTC
CDR3 protein: CASARAREWYEQYF

V gene: TRBV19
J gene: TRBJ1-5
D gene: .
clone size: .
CDR3 DNA: TGTGCCAGTAGTATATCGGCAGGCAATCAGCCCCAGCATTTT
CDR3 protein: CASSISAGNQPQHF

V gene: TRBV18
J gene: TRBJ2-5
D gene: TRBD2
clone size: once
CDR3 DNA: TGTGCCAGCTCACCCGGACGGGAGGCAGAGACCCAGTACTTC
CDR3 protein: CASSPGREAETQYF

V gene: TRBV2
J gene: TRBJ1-5
D gene: .
clone size: .
CDR3 DNA: TGTGCCAGCAGTGAAAGGGGTAGGTGGCAGCCCCAGCATTTT
CDR3 protein: CASSERGRWQPQHF

V gene: TRBV15
J gene: TRBJ1-3
D gene: .
clone size: .
CDR3 DNA: TGTGCCACCAGCCGGGGCCAGAGCTCTGGAAACACCATATATTTT
CDR3 protein: CATSRGQSSGNTIYF

V gene: TRBV27
J gene: TRBJ2-2
D gene: .
clone size: .
CDR3 DNA: TGTGCCAGCAGTCTACTCGGAAGGGAGCACACCGGGGAGCTGTTTTTT
CDR3 protein: CASSLLGREHTGELFF

V gene: TRBV7-2
J gene: TRBJ2-5
D gene: TRBD1
clone size: .
CDR3 DNA: TGTGCCAGCAGCTTGGACAGGTGGGGCGAGACCCAGTACTTC
CDR3 protein: CASSLDRWGETQYF

V gene: TRBV29-1
J gene: TRBJ2-3
D gene: TRBD2
clone size: .
CDR3 DNA: TGCAGCGTTGCCAGCGGGGTCAGCACAGATACGCAGTATTTT
CDR3 protein: CSVASGVSTDTQYF

V gene: TRBV25-1
J gene: TRBJ2-2
D gene: .
clone size: .
CDR3 DNA: TGTGCCAGCAGTGATTGGACACAAAACACCGGGGAGCTGTTTTTT
CDR3 protein: CASSDWTQNTGELFF

V gene: TRBV29-1
J gene: TRBJ2-7
D gene: .
clone size: .
CDR3 DNA: TGCAGCGTTGAGGACCTTGGGGGCTACGAGCAGTACTTC
CDR3 protein: CSVEDLGGYEQYF

V gene: TRBV25-1
J gene: TRBJ1-5
D gene: .
clone size: .
CDR3 DNA: TGTGCCAGCACCTCTGCAGGGGGCAATCAGCCCCAGCATTTT
CDR3 protein: CASTSAGGNQPQHF

V gene: TRBV18
J gene: TRBJ1-2
D gene: TRBD1
clone size: .
CDR3 DNA: TGTGCCAGCTCACCTACGACAGGGGAAAGATTATATGGCTACACCTTC
CDR3 protein: CASSPTTGERLYGYTF

V gene: TRBV30
J gene: TRBJ1-5
D gene: .
clone size: .
CDR3 DNA: TGTGCCTGGAGTGCAGGGAGCAATCAGCCCCAGCATTTT
CDR3 protein: CAWSAGSNQPQHF

V gene: TRBV6-6
J gene: TRBJ2-5
D gene: .
clone size: .
CDR3 DNA: TGTGCCAGCAGCCACGGACGCCTCCAAGAGACCCAGTACTTC
CDR3 protein: CASSHGRLQETQYF

V gene: TRBV6-5
J gene: TRBJ2-5
D gene: .
clone size: .
CDR3 DNA: TGTGCCAGCAGTTCCTCCCAAGCAGGGTTTAGGGAGACCCAGTACTTC
CDR3 protein: CASSSSQAGFRETQYF

V gene: TRBV5-6
J gene: TRBJ1-1
D gene: .
clone size: once
CDR3 DNA: TGTGCCAGCAGCTTCGGGGGCGCGAGCACTGAAGCTTTCTTT
CDR3 protein: CASSFGGASTEAFF

V gene: TRBV7-2
J gene: TRBJ2-3
D gene: .
clone size: .
CDR3 DNA: TGTGCCAGCAGCTCAAATAAACAGGGCCCAGATACGCAGTATTTT
CDR3 protein: CASSSNKQGPDTQYF

V gene: TRBV4-2
J gene: TRBJ2-7
D gene: .
clone size: .
CDR3 DNA: TGTGCCAGCAGCCAAGGGGCTAGCAGTTCCTACGAGCAGTACTTC
CDR3 protein: CASSQGASSSYEQYF